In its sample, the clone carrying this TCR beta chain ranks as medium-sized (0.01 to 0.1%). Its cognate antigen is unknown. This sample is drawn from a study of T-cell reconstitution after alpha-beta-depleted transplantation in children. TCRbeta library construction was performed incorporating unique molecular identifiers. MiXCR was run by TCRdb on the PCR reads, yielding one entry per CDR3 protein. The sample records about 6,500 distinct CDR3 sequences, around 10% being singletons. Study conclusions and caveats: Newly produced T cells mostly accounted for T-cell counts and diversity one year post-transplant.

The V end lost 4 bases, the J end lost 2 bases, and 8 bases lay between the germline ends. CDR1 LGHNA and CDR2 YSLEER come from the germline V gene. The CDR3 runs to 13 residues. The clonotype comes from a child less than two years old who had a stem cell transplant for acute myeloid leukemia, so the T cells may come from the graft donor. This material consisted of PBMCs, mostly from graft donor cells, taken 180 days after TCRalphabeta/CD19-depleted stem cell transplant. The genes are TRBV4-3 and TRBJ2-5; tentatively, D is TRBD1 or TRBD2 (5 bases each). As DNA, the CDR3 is TGCGCCAGCAGCCCGGGACCACAAGAGACCCAGTACTTC. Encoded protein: CASSPGPQETQYF.